The 13 T cell receptor beta chains listed next were all sequenced from one sample in a study of cytomegalovirus exposure and HLA in healthy donors. The PCR had 60 Vbeta and 13 Jbeta primers. Clones were sequenced by immunoSEQ multiplex PCR, and TCRdb holds only the in-frame ones, with some missing. Among fewer than 250,000 clones listed, nearly 80% were seen once. Sequenced: PBMCs. The receptors shown here come from a male donor in good health and CMV-seronegative.

This clone was detected a few times. The V gene is TRBV6-6, the J gene TRBJ2-7; TRBD2 matches 8 bases. The CDR3 runs to 12 residues. V shed 8 bases and J 7 bases; nucleotides not matched to a gene: 7. The germline V gene encodes CDR1 MNHNY and CDR2 SVGAGI (reference sequence). The CDR3 sequence: CASAGGPGEQYF. The DNA of the CDR3 is TGTGCCAGCGCGGGGGGCCCCGGGGAGCAGTACTTC.

The chain has TRBV30 and TRBJ2-1; weak D call: TRBD2 (5 bases). CDR3 length equals 12 residues. Germline assignment: CDR1 GTSNPN and CDR2 SVGIG (reference sequence). The CDR3 DNA is TGTGCGACAAGACGGGGTCTTGGTGAGCAGTTCTTC. Translated, it gives CATRRGLGEQFF.

V is TRBV5-1 and J is TRBJ2-7, with 11 bases fitting TRBD2. Germline lookup yields CDR1 SGHRS and CDR2 YFSETQ. J lost 7 bases, V lost 2 bases, and 11 bases had no gene match. The CDR3 length is 16 residues. CDR3 sequence (DNA): TGCGCCAGCAGCTTAGGGGGACTAGCGGCGACAAGGGAGCAGTACTTC. Amino acid sequence: CASSLGGLAATREQYF.

This clone was seen only once. The CDR3 DNA is TGCGCCAGCAGCTTGGATAGGGAGAATACGCAGTATTTT. This codes for CASSLDRENTQYF. V usage is TRBV5-1 and J usage is TRBJ2-3; D possibly corresponds to TRBD2 (5 bases). The CDR3 consists of 13 residues. With 0 bases removed from V and 7 bases from J, the gap between germline ends came to 9 bases. Per germline, CDR1 SGHRS and CDR2 YFSETQ.

The chain recombines TRBV12-5 with TRBJ2-1, with TRBD1 identical over 7 bases. The CDR3 totals 15 residues. Germline V gives CDR1 LGHNT, CDR2 FRNRAP. Trimming cost V 2 bases and J 7 bases; bases outside gene matches: 8. The CDR3: CASGLPTGVGNEQFF. CDR3 DNA: TGTGCTAGTGGTTTGCCCACAGGGGTCGGGAATGAGCAGTTCTTC.

This clone showed up just a few times. The DNA of the CDR3 is TGTGCCAGCAGTGCGCTCGGCGGGGGCACAGATACGCAGTATTTT. The encoded protein is CASSALGGGTDTQYF. V and J are TRBV6-1 and TRBJ2-3; D is possibly TRBD2 (6 bases). CDR1 and CDR2 (germline): MNHNS, SASEGT. V was clipped by 4 bases and J by 1 base, with 12 bases between them. CDR3 length equals 15 residues.

The chain links TRBV7-6 to TRBJ1-2; 7 bases are a match to TRBD1. Germline values: CDR1 SGHVS, CDR2 FNYEAQ. V shed 2 bases and J 4 bases; nucleotides not matched to a gene: 19. The CDR3 loop spans 19 amino acids. CDR3: CASSLSRGGQRQRGYGYTF. The CDR3, as DNA: TGTGCCAGCAGCTTATCTCGAGGGGGACAGAGGCAAAGGGGCTATGGCTACACCTTC.

The CDR3 loop is CASSLDGGSGSYNEQFF. The CDR3 nucleotides read TGTGCCAGCAGCTTAGATGGGGGGTCGGGCTCCTACAATGAGCAGTTCTTC. The chain combines TRBV7-2 with TRBJ2-1; possible D gene TRBD2, 6 bases. CDR1 is SGHTA and CDR2 is FQGNSA in the germline V gene. The CDR3 length is 17 residues. Trimming removed 1 base at V and 0 bases at J, with 13 bases between.

This chain connects TRBV9 to TRBJ2-5; maybe TRBD2 (5 bases). Trimming removed 3 bases from V and 2 bases from J, with 14 bases in between. CDR1 SGDLS and CDR2 YYNGEE come from the germline V gene. The length of the CDR3 is 15 residues. The CDR3 coding sequence is TGTGCCAGCAGCGCTCTTGTAGCGCGGCAAGAGACCCAGTACTTC. It codes for CASSALVARQETQYF.

The chain is built from TRBV19 and TRBJ2-7; 10 bases line up with TRBD2. The ends lost 6 bases at V and 5 bases at J; junction bases unmatched: 10. Looked up from germline, CDR1 is LNHDA and CDR2 is SQIVND (reference sequence). The CDR3 runs 15 residues. In DNA, the CDR3 is TGTGCCAGTAGCAATGCGGCTAGCGGGAGTGACGAGCAGTACTTC. This encodes CASSNAASGSDEQYF.

The V gene is TRBV6-5, the J gene TRBJ2-6; unclear D gene. Germline-derived CDR1 and CDR2 are MNHEY and SVGAGI. The germline V and J ends were trimmed by 2 bases and 0 bases, with 8 bases remaining between them. CDR3 size: 16 residues. CDR3 region: CASSYENFSGANVLTF. The CDR3 region has the DNA TGTGCCAGCAGTTACGAGAATTTCTCTGGGGCCAACGTCCTGACTTTC.

The J gene is TRBJ2-6, the V gene TRBV5-4; D gene unclear. The CDR3 runs 17 residues. Trimming shortened V by 0 bases and J by 0 bases, and 10 bases separated the two germline ends. Germline-derived CDR1 and CDR2 are SGHNT and YYREEE (reference sequence). The CDR3 here is CASSLVSLSSGANVLTF. CDR3 sequence (DNA): TGTGCCAGCAGCTTGGTCTCGCTTAGCTCTGGGGCCAACGTCCTGACTTTC.

This clone was seen only once. The V and J genes are TRBV25-1 and TRBJ1-3, with TRBD1 matching 7 bases. The CDR3 runs 15 residues. J was trimmed by 0 bases and V by 5 bases; bases with no gene match: 4. In germline, CDR1 is MGHDK, CDR2 SYGVNS. CDR3 DNA: TGTGCCAGCAGTATCCGGGACAGCTCTGGAAACACCATATATTTT. It specifies CASSIRDSSGNTIYF.